These 15 T cell receptor beta chains were sequenced from one sample in a study of blood T cell repertoires in COVID-19. Measured with immunoSEQ multiplex PCR; TCRdb has only the in-frame clones, and not every one. The repertoire has over 250,000 clones, 88% of them found once; the top ten carry roughly 4%. The sample taken for sequencing was peripheral blood. These receptors were taken from a man aged 55 to 70 who had recovered from COVID-19.

The CDR3 nucleotides are TGCGCCAGCAGGCGCGAGGGGGGGTATGAGCAGTACTTC. Translated: CASRREGGYEQYF. The chain employs TRBV10-2 and TRBJ2-7; D is possibly TRBD2 (7 bases). Germline CDR1 and CDR2: WSHSY and SAAADI. V was pared by 6 bases and J by 7 bases, with 16 bases between. This CDR3 spans 13 amino acids.

The chain recombines TRBV5-1 with TRBJ1-1; D is uncertain. With 8 bases removed from V and 5 bases from J, the gap between germline ends came to 22 bases. The CDR3 sequence is 15 residues long. Germline V CDR1 and CDR2: SGHRS, YFSETQ. CDR3 protein: CASSPERTRGTEAFF. In DNA form, the CDR3 reads TGCGCCAGTTCGCCAGAGAGGACTCGAGGGACTGAAGCTTTCTTT.

This chain uses TRBV6-2 or TRBV6-3 with TRBJ1-1, with D unresolved. Germline assignment: CDR1 MNHEY and CDR2 SVGEGT. This CDR3 region has 18 residues. The V end was cut by 0 bases, the J end by 1 base, with 18 bases between. The CDR3 reads CASSYSFSAQAKNTEAFF. For the CDR3, the DNA is TGTGCCAGCAGTTACTCTTTTTCCGCGCAGGCCAAGAACACTGAAGCTTTCTTT.

The chain combines TRBV3-1 (or the pseudogene TRBV3-2) with TRBJ2-1, with TRBD2 matching 8 bases. J was trimmed by 4 bases and V by 1 base; bases with no gene match: 9. The CDR3 has 17 amino acids. Germline V gene sequence: CDR1 LGHDT, CDR2 YNNKEL (reference sequence). The CDR3 DNA reads TGTGCCAGCAGCCAAGCTGCCCAGCGGGGGCGTTACAATGAGCAGTTCTTC. Translation: CASSQAAQRGRYNEQFF.

The V gene is TRBV9, the J gene TRBJ1-2, with 10 nucleotides matching TRBD1. The CDR3 is 14 amino acids. The ends lost 3 bases at V and 6 bases at J; junction bases unmatched: 5. Germline CDR1 reads SGDLS; CDR2 reads YYNGEE. The CDR3 DNA reads as TGTGCCAGCAGCGGAACCGGGACAGGGGATGGCTACACCTTC. Its translation is CASSGTGTGDGYTF.

This clone was seen only once. V usage is TRBV6-5 and J usage is TRBJ2-5; 9 bases are shared with TRBD1. V dropped 2 bases and J dropped 14; count of bases not matched to a gene: 3. This CDR3 is 11 amino acids long. Germline V gene data show CDR1 as MNHEY and CDR2 as SVGAGI. The CDR3 loop is CASSYRDREYF. The CDR3 DNA is TGTGCCAGCAGTTACAGGGACAGGGAATACTTC.

The genes are TRBV29-1 and TRBJ1-4; D call uncertain. The germline V gene encodes CDR1 SQVTM and CDR2 ANQGSEA. Trimming shortened V by 7 bases and J by 0 bases, and 12 bases separated the two germline ends. The CDR3 extends over 14 amino acids. Here the CDR3 reads CSAGGGATNEKLFF. The CDR3 DNA is TGCAGCGCCGGAGGCGGTGCAACTAATGAAAAACTGTTTTTT. The full variable domain, its missing parts supplied by reference TRBV29-1 and TRBJ1-4, is SAVISQKPSRDICQRGTSLTIQCQVDSQVTMMFWYRQQPGQSLTLIATANQGSEATYESGFVIDKFPISRPNLTFSTLTVSNMSPEDSSIYLCSAGGGATNEKLFFGSGTQLSVL.

The chain employs TRBV14 and TRBJ2-3, with 8 bases matching TRBD2. This CDR3 comprises 15 residues. Trimming took 4 bases from V and 6 from J; bases not matched to a gene: 9. Germline V gives CDR1 SGHDN, CDR2 FVKESK. CDR3 sequence reads: CASSLQRGYIDTQYF. CDR3 nucleotides: TGTGCCAGCAGCCTTCAGCGGGGGTATATTGATACGCAGTATTTT.

The V call is TRBV7-2, the J call TRBJ2-7; 7 bases map to TRBD2. The J segment lost 0 bases and the V segment lost 5 bases, leaving 16 bases of the junction unmatched. Germline loops: CDR1 SGHTA, CDR2 FQGNSA. The length of the CDR3 is 18 residues. CDR3 in DNA: TGTGCCAGCAGCACCCCGGAAAGAAGCGGGGCCCTCTCCTACGAGCAGTACTTC. This gives the protein CASSTPERSGALSYEQYF.

The CDR3: CASSIFRVEYGYTF. The DNA of the CDR3 is TGTGCCAGTAGTATTTTCCGGGTGGAGTATGGCTACACCTTC. The genes are TRBV19 and TRBJ1-2; no definite D call. CDR3 length: 14 residues. V shed 3 bases and J shed 5 bases, with 13 bases lying between them. Germline CDR1 LNHDA, CDR2 SQIVND (reference sequence).

V and J are TRBV4-1 and TRBJ2-3; 7 bases are a match to TRBD1. The germline V gene has CDR1 MGHRA and CDR2 YSYEKL. V was pared by 1 base and J by 4 bases, with 11 bases of the junction left unmatched. The CDR3 has 17 residues. Here the CDR3 DNA reads TGCGCCAGCAGCCAAGTTTTTATAACAGGGGATCCAGATACGCAGTATTTT. Its protein is CASSQVFITGDPDTQYF.

This sequence joins TRBV6-5 and TRBJ1-1; tentatively, D is TRBD1 (6 bases). Germline V gives CDR1 MNHEY, CDR2 SVGAGI. This CDR3 contains 12 residues. Trimming took 2 bases from V and 7 from J, leaving 8 bases between them. CDR3 nucleotide sequence: TGTGCCAGCAGTTACCAACAGGGTGAAGCTTTCTTT. Protein sequence: CASSYQQGEAFF.

The gene calls are TRBV27 and TRBJ2-2; D possibly corresponds to TRBD1 (5 bases). Germline CDR1 MNHEY, CDR2 SMNVEV (reference sequence). This CDR3 has 16 amino acids. Trimming shortened V by 6 bases and J by 2 bases, and 16 bases separated the two germline ends. The CDR3 spells CASRIRATANTGELFF. CDR3 DNA: TGTGCCAGCAGGATTCGAGCGACAGCAAACACCGGGGAGCTGTTTTTT.

The chain joins TRBV5-1 to TRBJ2-3; the match to TRBD2 covers 16 bases. V gave up 3 bases and J gave up 3 bases; unmatched junction bases: 10. The CDR3 runs to 19 residues. Germline V gene data show CDR1 as SGHRS and CDR2 as YFSETQ. The CDR3 region is CASSSLIPGLAGGTDTQYF. CDR3 sequence (DNA): TGCGCCAGCAGCTCGCTTATCCCGGGACTAGCGGGGGGGACAGATACGCAGTATTTT.

The chain joins TRBV5-6 to TRBJ1-5; D might be TRBD1 (6 bases). Trimming stripped 2 bases from V and 14 bases from J, with 17 bases between. The germline V gene has CDR1 SGHDT and CDR2 YYEEEE. The CDR3 consists of 13 residues. CDR3 DNA: TGTGCCAGCAGCTTTGGAGGACAGCGTTGGGAGCATTTT. Translated, it gives CASSFGGQRWEHF.